These T cell receptor beta chains were read from a single sample in a study of neurological immune-mediated disorders. TCRdb ran MiXCR on the 5' RACE reads and lists one entry per CDR3 protein. The data contain more than 30,000 distinct CDR3 sequences, 10% to 15% of them singletons. The sample consisted of CD4+ T cells from blood. These receptors came from a female donor with HTLV-1-associated myelopathy (HAM/TSP). The CDR3 runs from the conserved cysteine through the conserved F or W. A D gene is named only where the DNA matches it firmly. Rows may omit the clone size; those that give it use once, few, many or a size class.

j_call d_call v_call clone_size cdr3_nt cdr3_aa
TRBJ2-2 - TRBV19 few TGTGCCAGTAGATTGGGGTCGGACACCGGGGAGCTGTTTTTT CASRLGSDTGELFF
TRBJ2-1 - TRBV28 many TGTGCCAGCAGCAAAGGGGGGGATGAGCAGTTCTTC CASSKGGDEQFF
TRBJ2-7 - TRBV4-3 many TGCGCCAGCAGCCAAGATCTCGGGGGCAGAGGATACGAGCAGTACTTC CASSQDLGGRGYEQYF
TRBJ1-1 - TRBV7-9 medium-sized TGTGCCAGCAGCTTAGCGTTCCAGCTGAACACTGAAGCTTTCTTT CASSLAFQLNTEAFF
TRBJ2-4 - TRBV7-2 many TGTGCCAGCACCACCCATGAGGCTAACATTCAGTACTTC CASTTHEANIQYF
TRBJ1-5 TRBD1 TRBV29-1 many TGCAGCGTTGAAGGGGGACAGGGCCAGCCCCAGCATTTT CSVEGGQGQPQHF
TRBJ2-1 - TRBV9 many TGTGCCAGCAGCACGAGACCTGCGGGGTCTGCATACAATGAGCAGTTCTTC CASSTRPAGSAYNEQFF
TRBJ1-2 TRBD1 TRBV2 many TGTGCCAGCAGTGTACGGACAGGGGGTGATGGCTACACCTTC CASSVRTGGDGYTF
TRBJ2-1 TRBD2 TRBV14 many TGTGCCAGCACCTCACCCCCCTGTGGAGGACTAGCGGGGACCCCCTACAATGAGCAGTTCTTC CASTSPPCGGLAGTPYNEQFF
TRBJ1-5 - TRBV20-1 large TGCAGTGCTAGACGTGGGAGTAGCAATCAGCCCCAGCATTTT CSARRGSSNQPQHF
TRBJ1-1 - TRBV5-1 many TGCGCCAGCAGCTTAAGACAGGAAAGGAGCACTGAAGCTTTCTTT CASSLRQERSTEAFF
TRBJ2-5 TRBD2 TRBV20-1 many TGCAGTGCTAGAGAAGGGACTAGTAGGGGCCAAGAGACCCAGTACTTC CSAREGTSRGQETQYF
TRBJ1-1 - TRBV29-1 many TGCAGCGTCGGGAGACAGATGAACACTGAAGCTTTCTTT CSVGRQMNTEAFF
TRBJ2-5 TRBD1 TRBV24-1 many TGTGCCACCAGTGACCCGGGACAGGGGAAGGCGGAGACCCAGTACTTC CATSDPGQGKAETQYF
TRBJ2-1 - TRBV20-1 many TGCAGTGTGTCTACCGGAAATGAGCAGTTCTTC CSVSTGNEQFF
TRBJ2-3 TRBD1 TRBV29-1 many TGCAGCGTCGACAGGGTTGGCACAGATACGCAGTATTTT CSVDRVGTDTQYF
TRBJ2-5 - TRBV7-2 many TGTGCCAGCAGCTTAGGCCCGATCCAAGAGACCCAGTACTTC CASSLGPIQETQYF
TRBJ1-1 - TRBV20-1 - TGCAGTGCTAGCCCCTGCGGTCGAAAGGGTGTGGAAGCTTTCTTT CSASPCGRKGVEAFF
TRBJ2-7 TRBD2 TRBV20-1 many TGCAGTGCTAGAGCCAGCGGGAGCACCGAGCAGTACTTC CSARASGSTEQYF
TRBJ2-3 - TRBV5-4 - - CAALYLCASSLTMDTQYF
TRBJ2-7 - TRBV27 many TGTGCCAGCAGTTTCCGCGGGACACTTTACTCCTACGAGCAGTACTTC CASSFRGTLYSYEQYF
TRBJ2-3 TRBD2 TRBV7-2 many TGTGCCAGCAGCTTCGGGATAGCGGGGGGGAGCACAGATACGCAGTATTTT CASSFGIAGGSTDTQYF
TRBJ2-1 - TRBV5-1 many TGCGCCAGCGCCCCGGAGCTTTCCCCCTACAATGAGCAGTTCTTC CASAPELSPYNEQFF
TRBJ2-7 - TRBV7-2 few - CASSFYICSASFTSGNEQYF
TRBJ2-5 TRBD2 TRBV6-5 many TGTGCCAGCAGTTGGAGCGGGGGCAACCAAGAGACCCAGTACTTC CASSWSGGNQETQYF
TRBJ2-7 - TRBV4-3 many TGCGCCAGCAGCCAAGATCATGAGAGTACGTCTTGGTACTTC CASSQDHESTSWYF
TRBJ2-3 TRBD2 TRBV7-2 many TGTGCCAGCAGCTCCAATGTTTTTACTCCCCACACTAGCGGGGTCTACCTTAGCACAGATACGCAGTATTTT CASSSNVFTPHTSGVYLSTDTQYF
TRBJ2-1 - TRBV7-2 many TGTGCCAGCAGCTTGGCCCTAGCGTCCTACAATGAGCAGTTCTTC CASSLALASYNEQFF
TRBJ2-1 TRBD2 TRBV11-3 - TGTGCCAGCAGCCCCAGGGGGGGACCGAAATTACTAGCGGGAACATACAATGAGCAGTTCTTC CASSPRGGPKLLAGTYNEQFF
TRBJ2-7 TRBD2 TRBV28 many TGTGCCAGCAGTTTAGGGGGGGTCGTTTACGAGCAGTACTTC CASSLGGVVYEQYF
TRBJ2-2 - TRBV5-1 - TGCGCCAGCAAATCGGGAGCGAGTACCGTGGAGCGGTTTTTT CASKSGASTVERFF
TRBJ1-2 - TRBV5-6 many TGTGCCAGCAGCGAATTCCCCAATTTTGATGGCTACACCTTC CASSEFPNFDGYTF
TRBJ2-7 - TRBV7-8 many TGTGCCAGCAGCCTCCAAAGAGACGAGCAGTACTTC CASSLQRDEQYF
TRBJ1-2 - TRBV20-1 - TGCAGTGCTAGAGATCGGCAGGAAGCTAACTATGGCTACACCTTC CSARDRQEANYGYTF
TRBJ2-7 - TRBV20-1 many TGCAGTGCTAGAGATCTTGGACCGGCAACCTACGAGCAGTACTTC CSARDLGPATYEQYF
TRBJ2-5 TRBD1 TRBV28 many TGTGCCAGCAGTTTGCCAGGGGGATCTTTTGAGACCCAGTACTTC CASSLPGGSFETQYF
TRBJ2-5 - TRBV12-3/TRBV12-4 many TGTGCCAGCAGTTCCCAGGGGAAGGAGACCCAGTACTTC CASSSQGKETQYF
TRBJ2-1 TRBD2 TRBV15 many TGTGCCACCAGCAGTCAAGGGACTAGCGGGAGTGAGCAGTTCTTC CATSSQGTSGSEQFF
TRBJ1-2 - TRBV28 many TGTGCCAGCAGTTTATCGCCCCGCTCCGAGCGGGACTATGGCTACACCTTC CASSLSPRSERDYGYTF
TRBJ1-6 - TRBV4-2 many TGTGCCAGCAGCCCAGAGGGGACACCAAAAAGTTCACCCCTCCACTTT CASSPEGTPKSSPLHF
TRBJ2-7 - TRBV7-9 - TGTTCCAGCAGCTTAGACACGGCGACCTATGAGCAGTACTTC CSSSLDTATYEQYF
TRBJ2-1 TRBD2 TRBV7-3 many TGTGCCAGCAGCTCACAGCGGACTAGCTACAATGAGCAGTTCTTC CASSSQRTSYNEQFF
TRBJ2-1 - TRBV9 many TGTGCCAGCAGCCAGGGGATGGGGGGGCCGGTTTACAATGAGCAGTTCTTC CASSQGMGGPVYNEQFF
TRBJ2-3 TRBD2 TRBV7-7 many TGTGCTAGCAGCTTAGGTAGCGGGGGGGCCATAGATACGCAGTATTTT CASSLGSGGAIDTQYF
TRBJ2-7 - TRBV5-1 many TGCGCCAGCAGCTTGAACGGACCCTACGAGCAGTACTTC CASSLNGPYEQYF
TRBJ2-3 TRBD2 TRBV4-2 many TGTGCCAGCAGCCAAGAGGTCCTAGCGGGGAACACAGATACGCAGTATTTT CASSQEVLAGNTDTQYF
TRBJ2-3 TRBD2 TRBV5-1 many TGCGCCAGCAGCTTGGGACTAGCGGGAGGTTCAGATACGCAGTATTTT CASSLGLAGGSDTQYF